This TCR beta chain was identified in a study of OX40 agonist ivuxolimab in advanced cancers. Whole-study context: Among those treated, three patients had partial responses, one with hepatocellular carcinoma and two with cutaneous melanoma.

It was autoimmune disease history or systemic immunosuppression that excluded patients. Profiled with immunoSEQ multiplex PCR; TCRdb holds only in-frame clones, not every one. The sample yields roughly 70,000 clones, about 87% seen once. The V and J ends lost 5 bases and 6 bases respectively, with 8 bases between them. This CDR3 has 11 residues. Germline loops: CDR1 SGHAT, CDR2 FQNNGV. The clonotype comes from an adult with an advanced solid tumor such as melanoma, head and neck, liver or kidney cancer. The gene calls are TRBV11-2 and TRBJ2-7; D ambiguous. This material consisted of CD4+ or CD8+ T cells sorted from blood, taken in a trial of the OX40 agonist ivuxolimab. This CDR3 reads CASSPGTEQYF. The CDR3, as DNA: TGTGCCAGCAGCCCAGGCACCGAGCAGTACTTC.